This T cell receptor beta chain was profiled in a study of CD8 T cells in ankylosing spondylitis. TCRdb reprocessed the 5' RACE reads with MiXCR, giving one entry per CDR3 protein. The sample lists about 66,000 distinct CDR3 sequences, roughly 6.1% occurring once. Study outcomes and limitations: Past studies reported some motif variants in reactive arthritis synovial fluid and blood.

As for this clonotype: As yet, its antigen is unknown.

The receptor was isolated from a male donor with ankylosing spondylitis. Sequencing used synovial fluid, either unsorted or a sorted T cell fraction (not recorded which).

This chain's CDR3 is CASSQVAQGVRYEQYF. The CDR3, as DNA: TGTGCCAGCAGCCAAGTCGCACAGGGGGTTCGATACGAGCAGTACTTC. The chain carries TRBV4-2 and TRBJ2-7, with 8 nucleotides matching TRBD1. From germline, CDR1 is LGHNA and CDR2 YNFKEQ. Losses at the gene ends were 1 base for V and 4 bases for J; bases not matched to a gene: 9. The CDR3 has 16 residues.